The 30 T cell receptor beta chains presented below share a single source sample, sequenced in a study of OX40 agonist ivuxolimab in advanced cancers. Measured with immunoSEQ multiplex PCR; TCRdb has only the in-frame clones, and not every one. The table has some 19,000 clones, 78% seen once. The material sequenced was CD4+ or CD8+ T cells sorted from blood, taken in a trial of the OX40 agonist ivuxolimab. The source of these receptors is an adult with an advanced solid tumor such as melanoma, head and neck, liver or kidney cancer.

V is TRBV7-6 and J is TRBJ2-2; D is perhaps TRBD2 (5 bases). V shed 1 base and J shed 3 bases, with 12 bases lying between them. The CDR3 totals 16 residues. The germline gives CDR1 SGHVS, CDR2 FNYEAQ. The CDR3 region has the DNA TGTGCCAGCAGCTTAGATTCCGGGGAGTACACCGGGGAGCTGTTTTTT. Encoded protein: CASSLDSGEYTGELFF.

The chain uses TRBV5-1 and TRBJ2-5; 14 bases are shared with TRBD2. V was pared by 4 bases and J by 7 bases, with 6 bases of the junction left unmatched. Germline lookup yields CDR1 SGHRS and CDR2 YFSETQ. The CDR3 has 15 amino acids. The CDR3 DNA sequence: TGCGCCAGCAGCGCGACTAGCGGGGGGGCCGCGACCCAGTACTTC. Protein product: CASSATSGGAATQYF.

This clone was seen a handful of times. The V call is TRBV6-6, the J call TRBJ2-7; 8 bases align to TRBD2. The CDR3 length is 15 residues. The J segment lost 0 bases and the V segment lost 5 bases, leaving 6 bases of the junction unmatched. Germline CDR1 and CDR2: MNHNY and SVGAGI (reference sequence). The CDR3: CASSATSGSSYEQYF. CDR3 nucleotides: TGTGCCAGCAGTGCAACTAGCGGCAGCTCCTACGAGCAGTACTTC.

The J gene is TRBJ2-3, the V gene TRBV5-6; 9 positions match TRBD1. Germline CDR1 reads SGHDT; CDR2 reads YYEEEE. This CDR3 is built from 16 residues. V shed 4 bases, J shed 1 base, and the junction held 7 bases outside the gene matches. CDR3: CASSIYRGPGTDTQYF. CDR3 bases: TGTGCCAGCAGCATATACAGGGGGCCTGGCACAGATACGCAGTATTTT.

In this sample, this clone turned up once. The junction departs from germline at one end; a sequencing error may be responsible. The chain combines TRBV7-2 with TRBJ2-1; possibly TRBD2 for D (5 bases). The CDR3 is made up of 13 amino acids. Germline V gives CDR1 SGHTA, CDR2 FQGNSA. The CDR3 sequence is CANSLSDWNEQFF. CDR3 bases: TGTGCCAACAGCCTTTCGGACTGGAATGAGCAGTTCTTC. The full variable domain, its missing parts supplied by reference TRBV7-2 and TRBJ2-1, is GAGVSQSPSNKVTEKGKDVELRCDPISGHTALYWYRQSLGQGLEFLIYFQGNSAPDKSGLPSDRFSAERTGGSVSTLTIQRTQQEDSAVYLCANSLSDWNEQFFGPGTRLTVL.

A few counts support this clone. At the DNA level, this CDR3 is encoded by other sequences in the same sample as well. As DNA, the CDR3 is TGTGCCAGCAGCTTAGGTCGGGTGAACACTGAAGCTTTCTTT. It yields the protein CASSLGRVNTEAFF. The chain uses TRBV7-9 and TRBJ1-1, with D uncertain. Germline V gives CDR1 SEHNR, CDR2 FQNEAQ (reference sequence). Between the trimmed V and J ends, which lost 1 base and 0 bases, there was a span of 6 bases. CDR3 length: 14 amino acids. The full variable domain, completed using reference TRBV7-9 and TRBJ1-1, is DTGVSQNPRHKITKRGQNVTFRCDPISEHNRLYWYRQTLGQGPEFLTYFQNEAQLEKSRLLSDRFSAERPKGSFSTLEIQRTEQGDSAMYLCASSLGRVNTEAFFGQGTRLTVV.

This clone was counted only a few times. The chain uses TRBV18 and TRBJ1-4, with 8 bases lining up with TRBD1. Trimming took 3 bases from V and 7 from J; bases not matched to a gene: 4. This CDR3 comprises 14 residues. Germline V gene lookup returns CDR1 KGHSH and CDR2 LQKENI. CDR3 DNA: TGTGCCAGCTCACCGACAGGGGTGGGTGAAAAACTGTTTTTT. This encodes CASSPTGVGEKLFF.

The chain is built from TRBV6-5 and TRBJ2-2; D is uncertain. CDR3 length: 14 residues. CDR1 and CDR2 from the germline V gene are MNHEY and SVGAGI. The V gene lost 0 bases and the J gene lost 4 bases, with 6 bases spanning the gap. DNA of the CDR3: TGTGCCAGCAGTTACTCCCCAGGCACCGGGGAGCTGTTTTTT. It encodes CASSYSPGTGELFF.

This rearrangement joins TRBV11-2 to TRBJ2-2; D gene ambiguous. This CDR3 is 13 amino acids long. Trimming cost V 2 bases and J 0 bases, with 1 base left between them. Germline V lookup: CDR1 SGHAT, CDR2 FQNNGV. The CDR3 DNA reads as TGTGCCAGCAGCTTAACGAACACCGGGGAGCTGTTTTTT. Its protein is CASSLTNTGELFF.

Of note for this clone: Other DNA sequences of this sample code for an identical CDR3. V usage is TRBV5-4 and J usage is TRBJ2-7; 8 nucleotides align to TRBD2. From germline, CDR1 is SGHNT and CDR2 YYREEE (reference sequence). The CDR3 length is 14 residues. V dropped 0 bases and J dropped 2; count of bases not matched to a gene: 1. DNA of the CDR3: TGTGCCAGCAGCTTGGCGGGGGGGACCTACGAGCAGTACTTC. This encodes CASSLAGGTYEQYF.

V usage is TRBV6-5 and J usage is TRBJ2-5; tentatively, D is TRBD1 or TRBD2 (5 bases each). Trimming pared 6 bases from V and 4 bases from J, leaving 18 bases between. This CDR3 comprises 15 residues. The V gene's germline CDR1 is MNHEY and CDR2 SVGAGI. CDR3 residues: CASRAYGTGIETQYF. The CDR3 region has the DNA TGTGCCAGCAGAGCCTACGGGACGGGGATAGAGACCCAGTACTTC.

This sequence joins TRBV5-1 and TRBJ2-2, with 9 bases matching TRBD2. The CDR3 has 18 amino acids. Germline V gives CDR1 SGHRS, CDR2 YFSETQ. With 1 base clipped from V and 6 bases from J, the junction kept 13 bases outside the gene matches. The CDR3 spells CASSLSGSGSRRAGELFF. The DNA for the CDR3 is TGCGCCAGCAGCTTGTCGGGTAGCGGGAGCCGGCGAGCCGGGGAGCTGTTTTTT. The full variable domain, its missing parts supplied by reference TRBV5-1 and TRBJ2-2, is KAGVTQTPRYLIKTRGQQVTLSCSPISGHRSVSWYQQTPGQGLQFLFEYFSETQRNKGNFPGRFSGRQFSNSRSEMNVSTLELGDSALYLCASSLSGSGSRRAGELFFGEGSRLTVL.

The chain combines TRBV5-8 with TRBJ2-3; D ambiguous. Looked up from germline, CDR1 is SGHTS and CDR2 is YDEGEE. This CDR3 comprises 16 residues. V lost 4 bases and J lost 5, with 20 bases in between. CDR3 nucleotides: TGTGCCAGCAGCCGCGTCATGGGCCACATAGGAGATACGCAGTATTTT. Its translation is CASSRVMGHIGDTQYF.

The rearrangement joins TRBV6-1 to TRBJ1-2; D gene unclear. The CDR3 length is 10 residues. Germline V gene sequence: CDR1 MNHNS, CDR2 SASEGT. V dropped 2 bases and J dropped 14 bases, with 9 bases sitting between them. Here the CDR3 reads CASSETSTTF. The DNA of the CDR3 is TGTGCCAGCAGTGAAACCTCTACGACCTTC.

The chain recombines TRBV30 with TRBJ1-2; no reliable D call. CDR1 is GTSNPN, CDR2 SVGIG, per germline (reference sequence). The V and J ends lost 3 bases and 7 bases respectively, with 12 bases between them. The CDR3 runs to 12 residues. In DNA, the CDR3 is TGTGCCTGGAGATCGAGCTCCGGTGGCTACACCTTC. Protein product: CAWRSSSGGYTF.

V and J are TRBV5-5 and TRBJ1-1; the match to TRBD1 covers 9 bases. The germline gives CDR1 SGHKS, CDR2 YYEKEE (reference sequence). The CDR3 extends over 14 amino acids. Unmatched junction bases numbered 8, after V lost 6 bases and J lost 5 bases. The DNA for the CDR3 is TGTGCCAGCACCACAAACAGGGGGCGGACTGAAGCTTTCTTT. Its protein is CASTTNRGRTEAFF.

The V gene is TRBV6-1, the J gene TRBJ2-7; D possibly corresponds to TRBD2 (5 bases). The CDR3 length is 16 residues. Looked up from germline, CDR1 is MNHNS and CDR2 is SASEGT. Trimming shortened V by 0 bases and J by 7 bases, and 19 bases separated the two germline ends. The CDR3 is CASSEARGSRVGEQYF. The CDR3 DNA reads TGTGCCAGCAGTGAAGCACGGGGATCCCGGGTGGGAGAGCAGTACTTC.

This clone was picked up a small number of times. The chain links TRBV11-3 to TRBJ2-1, with TRBD2 identical over 10 bases. J lost 8 bases, V lost 6 bases, and 10 bases had no gene match. Germline CDR1 is SGHNT and CDR2 is YENEEA. The CDR3 has 15 amino acids. As DNA, the CDR3 is TGTGCCAGCAGGGCCACTAGCGGGGAGGCGGATGAGCAGTTCTTC. Its translation: CASRATSGEADEQFF.

The chain couples TRBV6-6 to TRBJ1-4; 9 nucleotides agree with TRBD1. The V and J ends lost 8 bases and 8 bases, in that order; junction bases with no gene match: 6. Germline CDR1 and CDR2: MNHNY and SVGAGI (reference sequence). This CDR3 is built from 13 residues. The CDR3 DNA sequence: TGTGCCAGCCGGACAGGGGTATACGAAAAACTGTTTTTT. This codes for CASRTGVYEKLFF.

The rearrangement joins TRBV7-2 to TRBJ2-5, with 8 bases lining up with TRBD1. Germline V gene data show CDR1 as SGHTA and CDR2 as FQGNSA. The ends lost 5 bases at V and 5 bases at J; junction bases unmatched: 7. This CDR3 comprises 14 residues. CDR3 protein: CASSPIRDRETQYF. The CDR3 DNA is TGTGCCAGCAGCCCCATCAGGGACAGGGAGACCCAGTACTTC.

The chain employs TRBV5-1 and TRBJ2-7; no definite D call. The germline V and J ends were trimmed by 0 bases and 4 bases, with 5 bases remaining between them. CDR1 SGHRS and CDR2 YFSETQ come from the germline V gene. This CDR3 is 12 amino acids long. CDR3 protein: CASSLADYEQYF. Written as DNA, the CDR3 is TGCGCCAGCAGCTTGGCGGATTACGAGCAGTACTTC.

The genes are TRBV21-1 and TRBJ2-1; the table's D call of TRBD2 was not tested on the DNA. TRBV21-1 has pseudogene status. The CDR3 runs to 19 residues. The chain's CDR3 is CASSKVKAASGRSYNEQFF. The CDR3 nucleotides read TGTGCCAGCAGCAAAGTAAAGGCTGCTAGCGGGAGATCCTACAATGAGCAGTTCTTC.

The chain recombines TRBV13 with TRBJ2-3; 9 bases fit TRBD2. The germline gives CDR1 PRHDT, CDR2 FYEKMQ (reference sequence). Trimming took 5 bases from V and 4 from J; bases not matched to a gene: 7. This CDR3 is built from 15 residues. The CDR3 region is CASSGVAGEADTQYF. As DNA, the CDR3 is TGTGCCAGCAGCGGAGTAGCGGGAGAGGCAGATACGCAGTATTTT.

Only one count was recorded for this clone. The V and J genes are TRBV5-6 and TRBJ2-2; TRBD1 aligns across 9 bases. CDR1 SGHDT and CDR2 YYEEEE come from the germline V gene. After removal of 2 bases from V and 6 bases from J, the junction contained 2 bases not matched to a gene. The length of the CDR3 is 14 residues. The CDR3 region has the DNA TGTGCCAGCAGCTTACGACAGGGGGCCGGGGAGCTGTTTTTT. This translates into CASSLRQGAGELFF.

This chain connects TRBV7-2 to TRBJ2-4; TRBD1 aligns across 9 bases. The trim removed 1 base at V and 7 bases at J, leaving 8 bases unmatched. Per germline, CDR1 SGHTA and CDR2 FQGNSA. The CDR3 extends over 16 amino acids. CDR3 region: CASSLVLDRGENIQYF. CDR3 DNA sequence: TGTGCCAGCAGCTTAGTTTTGGACAGGGGTGAGAACATTCAGTACTTC.

The chain recombines TRBV10-3 with TRBJ1-5; D call uncertain. The length of the CDR3 is 13 residues. Trimming stripped 3 bases from V and 8 bases from J, with 11 bases between. CDR1 is ENHRY and CDR2 is SYGVKD in the germline V gene. The CDR3 DNA is TGTGCCATCAGTGACAGGCCGGGAGAGCCCCAGCATTTT. Amino acid sequence: CAISDRPGEPQHF.

This chain links TRBV30 with TRBJ2-5, with D possibly being TRBD1 or TRBD2 (5 bases each). The CDR3 spans 14 residues. Between the trimmed V and J ends, which lost 0 bases and 5 bases, there was a span of 13 bases. CDR1 and CDR2 from the germline V gene are GTSNPN and SVGIG (reference sequence). CDR3 DNA sequence: TGTGCCTGGAGTGTATACCTTTGGGGGGAGACCCAGTACTTC. It translates to CAWSVYLWGETQYF.

The rearrangement uses TRBV10-1 and TRBJ1-5; D remains unclear. CDR1 is WNHNN and CDR2 is SYGVQD in the germline V gene (reference sequence). Trimming removed 2 bases at V and 5 bases at J, with 13 bases between. The CDR3 extends over 15 amino acids. CDR3 residues: CASSEANVLYQPQHF. CDR3 bases: TGCGCCAGCAGTGAGGCCAATGTCCTTTATCAGCCCCAGCATTTT.

This rearrangement joins TRBV6-1 to TRBJ1-4, with 8 bases matching TRBD1. Germline V gives CDR1 MNHNS, CDR2 SASEGT. This CDR3 has 14 residues. With 5 bases clipped from V and 3 bases from J, the junction kept 2 bases outside the gene matches. CDR3 sequence reads: CASSSQGANEKLFF. The DNA for the CDR3 is TGTGCCAGCAGTTCACAGGGGGCTAATGAAAAACTGTTTTTT.

V is TRBV6-1 and J is TRBJ2-1, with 14 bases that match TRBD2. CDR1 is MNHNS and CDR2 is SASEGT in the germline V gene. There are 15 residues in the CDR3. With 5 bases clipped from V and 9 bases from J, the junction kept 6 bases outside the gene matches. The chain's CDR3 is CASSPTSGGAGEQFF. The CDR3 DNA is TGTGCCAGCAGTCCGACTAGCGGGGGGGCGGGTGAGCAGTTCTTC.